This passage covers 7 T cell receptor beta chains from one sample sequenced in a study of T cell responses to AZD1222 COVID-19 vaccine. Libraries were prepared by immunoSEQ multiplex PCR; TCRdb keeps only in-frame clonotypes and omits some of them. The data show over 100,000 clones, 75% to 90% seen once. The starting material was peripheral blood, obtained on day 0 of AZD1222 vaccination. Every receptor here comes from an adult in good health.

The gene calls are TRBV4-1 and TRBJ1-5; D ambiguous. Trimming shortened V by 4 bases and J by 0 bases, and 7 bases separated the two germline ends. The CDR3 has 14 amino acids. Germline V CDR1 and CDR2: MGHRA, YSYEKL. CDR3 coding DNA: TGCGCCAGCAGCCGAGAACTTAGCAATCAGCCCCAGCATTTT. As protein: CASSRELSNQPQHF.

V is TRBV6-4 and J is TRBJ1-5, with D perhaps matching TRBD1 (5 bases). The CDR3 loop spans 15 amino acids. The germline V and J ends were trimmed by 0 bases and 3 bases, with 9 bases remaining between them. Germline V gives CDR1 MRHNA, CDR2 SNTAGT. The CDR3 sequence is CASSDSAGTNQPQHF. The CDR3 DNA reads TGTGCCAGCAGTGACTCTGCTGGGACCAATCAGCCCCAGCATTTT.

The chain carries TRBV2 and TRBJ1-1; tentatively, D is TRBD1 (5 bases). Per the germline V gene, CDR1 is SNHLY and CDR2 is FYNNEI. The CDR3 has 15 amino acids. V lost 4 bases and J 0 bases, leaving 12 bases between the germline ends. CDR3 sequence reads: CASSAPEGVNTEAFF. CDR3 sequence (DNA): TGTGCCAGCAGTGCCCCAGAAGGGGTGAACACTGAAGCTTTCTTT.

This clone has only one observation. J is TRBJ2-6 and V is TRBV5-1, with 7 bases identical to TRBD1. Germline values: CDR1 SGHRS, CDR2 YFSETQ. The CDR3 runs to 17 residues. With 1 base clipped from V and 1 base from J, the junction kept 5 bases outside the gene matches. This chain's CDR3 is CASSLWTGQSGANVLTF. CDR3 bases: TGCGCCAGCAGCTTGTGGACAGGACAATCTGGGGCCAACGTCCTGACTTTC.

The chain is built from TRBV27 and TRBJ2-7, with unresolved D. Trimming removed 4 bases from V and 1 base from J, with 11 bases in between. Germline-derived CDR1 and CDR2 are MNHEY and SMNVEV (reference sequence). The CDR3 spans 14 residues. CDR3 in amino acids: CASSSTRVSYEQYF. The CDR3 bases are TGTGCCAGCAGTTCCACACGGGTGTCCTACGAGCAGTACTTC.

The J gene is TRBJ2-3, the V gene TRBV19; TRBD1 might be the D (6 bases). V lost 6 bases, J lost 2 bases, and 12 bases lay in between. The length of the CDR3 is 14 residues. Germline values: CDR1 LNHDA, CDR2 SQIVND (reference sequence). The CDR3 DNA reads TGTGCCAGTAGCCAGGGGTTCCTCACAGATACGCAGTATTTT. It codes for CASSQGFLTDTQYF.

CDR3 bases: TGTGCCAGCAGCTACGCATCACCCGGGGCCAACGTCCTGACTTTC. Translation: CASSYASPGANVLTF. The rearrangement links TRBV7-2 to TRBJ2-6; the D is unclear. V shed 4 bases and J shed 4 bases, with 11 bases lying between them. The V gene's germline CDR1 is SGHTA and CDR2 FQGNSA. The CDR3 totals 15 residues.